This T cell receptor beta chain was sequenced for a study of blood T cell repertoires in COVID-19. Overall study: Some COVID-19 samples were acute and others convalescent; all came from the United States, Italy and Spain. In each case, the material was cDNA or gDNA derived from T cells, B-cell-depleted T cells, or PBMCs.

Seattle patient enrollment occurred during active infection, with longitudinal follow-up thereafter. Germline values: CDR1 SGHDN, CDR2 FVKESK. The CDR3 consists of 13 residues. V was pared by 4 bases and J by 3 bases, with 9 bases between. Authors' processing steps: From reference gene primer amplification, estimates of nucleated cell counts were derived. Sequenced by immunoSEQ multiplex PCR; TCRdb stores in-frame clones only, minus some. The V and J calls and clone size were taken over from that table, and D and trimming were inferred from the DNA. The sample has roughly 160,000 clones, around four fifths seen once.

The chain combines TRBV14 with TRBJ1-1; tentatively, D is TRBD1 (6 bases). This clonotype was sampled from a woman of 80 years or more with COVID-19, enrolled during active disease. Sample: peripheral blood. The CDR3 sequence: CASSPTGYTEAFF. The CDR3 region has the DNA TGTGCCAGCAGCCCTACAGGGTACACTGAAGCTTTCTTT.